Listed here are 10 T cell receptor beta chains from one sample, sequenced in a study of OX40 agonist ivuxolimab in advanced cancers. The method was immunoSEQ multiplex PCR; TCRdb's version includes in-frame clones alone and lacks a portion of them. This table has over 25,000 clones, roughly four fifths appearing once. The specimen comprised CD4+ or CD8+ T cells sorted from blood, sampled in a trial of the OX40 agonist ivuxolimab. The origin of the receptors is an adult with an advanced solid tumor such as melanoma, head and neck, liver or kidney cancer.

The CDR3 sequence is CASSPRGGTEAFF. The CDR3, as DNA: TGTGCCAGCAGCCCCAGGGGGGGGACTGAAGCTTTCTTT. The rearrangement links TRBV7-9 to TRBJ1-1, with TRBD1 matching over 7 bases. The V gene's germline CDR1 is SEHNR and CDR2 FQNEAQ (reference sequence). The CDR3 length is 13 residues. V shed 5 bases, J shed 5 bases, and the junction held 5 bases outside the gene matches.

This chain uses TRBV7-3 with TRBJ2-1; tentative D call: TRBD2 (5 bases). Trimming removed 2 bases at V and 3 bases at J, with 11 bases between. Germline assignment: CDR1 SGHTA and CDR2 FQGTGA. This CDR3 has 15 amino acids. CDR3 amino acids: CASSLAPADYNEQFF. Written as DNA, the CDR3 is TGTGCCAGCAGCTTAGCGCCAGCGGACTACAATGAGCAGTTCTTC.

This chain joins TRBV7-9 and TRBJ2-5, with D hard to call. In germline, CDR1 is SEHNR, CDR2 FQNEAQ (reference sequence). Trimming took off 2 bases at V and 5 bases at J, with 21 bases between the two ends. The CDR3 sequence is 17 residues long. The CDR3 region has the DNA TGTGCCAGCAGCTTACCTCCAGGTGAAGTCGTTAAGGAGACCCAGTACTTC. This gives the protein CASSLPPGEVVKETQYF.

J is TRBJ2-5 and V is TRBV28; perhaps D is TRBD1 or TRBD2 (5 bases each). The DNA matches TRBJ2-7 better at its end, which makes the J call doubtful. Per the germline V gene, CDR1 is MDHEN and CDR2 is SYDVKM. The length of the CDR3 is 14 residues. This chain's CDR3 is CASSSPGRTYEQYF. The CDR3 coding sequence is TGTGCCAGCAGTTCTCCGGGACGGACCTACGAGCAGTACTTC.

This chain links TRBV2 with TRBJ1-2, with 8 bases identical to TRBD1. The CDR3 totals 14 residues. From germline, CDR1 is SNHLY and CDR2 FYNNEI. The CDR3 coding sequence is TGTGCTAAAAAACCGGGACAGGACGGAAATGGCTACACCTTC. Translated: CAKKPGQDGNGYTF.

This chain joins TRBV19 and TRBJ1-1; no clear D gene. Between the trimmed V and J ends, which lost 5 bases and 7 bases, there was a span of 17 bases. The CDR3 length is 14 residues. The V gene's germline CDR1 is LNHDA and CDR2 SQIVND (reference sequence). The CDR3 DNA sequence: TGTGCCAGTAGTGACGTTTTAGGGTCTGGTGAAGCTTTCTTT. This translates into CASSDVLGSGEAFF. Filled out from reference TRBV19 and TRBJ1-1, the complete variable domain reads DGGITQSPKYLFRKEGQNVTLSCEQNLNHDAMYWYRQDPGQGLRLIYYSQIVNDFQKGDIAEGYSVSREKKESFPLTVTSAQKNPTAFYLCASSDVLGSGEAFFGQGTRLTVV.

The V and J genes are TRBV7-9 and TRBJ1-4, with 8 bases that match TRBD1. The junction had 5 bases not matched to a gene; V was cut back by 1 base and J by 7 bases. CDR1 SEHNR and CDR2 FQNEAQ come from the germline V gene (reference sequence). The CDR3 sequence is 15 residues long. CDR3 bases: TGTGCCAGCAGCTTAGTTGGACAGGGCGCTGAAAAACTGTTTTTT. Protein sequence: CASSLVGQGAEKLFF.

The rearrangement joins TRBV2 to TRBJ2-2, with D possibly TRBD2 on 5 matching bases. V was cut by 5 bases and J by 6 bases, with 16 bases left in between. Germline V CDR1 and CDR2: SNHLY, FYNNEI. The CDR3 is 15 amino acids. Here the CDR3 reads CASSRGRDVSGELFF. The CDR3 bases are TGTGCCAGCAGTAGAGGGAGAGACGTGTCCGGGGAGCTGTTTTTT.

J is TRBJ2-5 and V is TRBV29-1; possible D gene TRBD1, 5 bases. This CDR3 comprises 13 residues. Germline V gives CDR1 SQVTM, CDR2 ANQGSEA. Trimming took off 5 bases at V and 5 bases at J, with 15 bases between the two ends. Written as DNA, the CDR3 is TGCAGCGTTCGCAGGGCCCCCGCGGAGACCCAGTACTTC. This sequence encodes CSVRRAPAETQYF.

In this sample, this clone turned up once. The chain carries TRBV9 and TRBJ2-7; tentative D call: TRBD1 (6 bases). Trimming removed 0 bases from V and 9 bases from J, with 19 bases in between. This CDR3 region has 15 residues. Germline-derived CDR1 and CDR2 are SGDLS and YYNGEE. CDR3 coding DNA: TGTGCCAGCAGCGTAGGTTCGAGCCAGGGGAGTAGGCAGTACTTC. This sequence encodes CASSVGSSQGSRQYF.